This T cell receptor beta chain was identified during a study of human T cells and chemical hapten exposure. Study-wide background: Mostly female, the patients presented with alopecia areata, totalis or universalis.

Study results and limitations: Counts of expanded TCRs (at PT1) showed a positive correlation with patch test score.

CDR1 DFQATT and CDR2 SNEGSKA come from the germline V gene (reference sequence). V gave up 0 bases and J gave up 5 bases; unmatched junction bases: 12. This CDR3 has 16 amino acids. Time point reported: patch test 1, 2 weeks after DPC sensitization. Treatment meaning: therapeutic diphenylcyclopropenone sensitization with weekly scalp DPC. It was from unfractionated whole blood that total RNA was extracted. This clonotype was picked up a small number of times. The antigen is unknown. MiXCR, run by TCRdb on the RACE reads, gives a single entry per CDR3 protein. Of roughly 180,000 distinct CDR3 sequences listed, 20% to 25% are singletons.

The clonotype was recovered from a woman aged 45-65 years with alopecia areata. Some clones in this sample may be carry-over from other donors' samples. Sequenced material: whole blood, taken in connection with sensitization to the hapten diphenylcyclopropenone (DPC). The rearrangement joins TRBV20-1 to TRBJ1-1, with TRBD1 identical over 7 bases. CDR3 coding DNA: TGCAGTGCTAGAGAACCATTGACAGGGTTCGGAACTGAAGCTTTCTTT. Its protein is CSAREPLTGFGTEAFF.